The entry below describes one TCR beta chain. Its antigen is not known. Other DNA sequences in the same sample also yield this CDR3. V lost 6 bases to trimming and J lost 0 bases; unmatched junction nucleotides: 6. The CDR3 covers 15 residues. Germline V gene data show CDR1 as MDHEN and CDR2 as SYDVKM. The entry originates in a study of T cell responses to AZD1222 COVID-19 vaccine. Findings and caveats of the study: Increased Spike-specific TCR breadth and depth were observed after two AZD1222 doses. Most donors were white British, females outnumbered males, and clonal diversity was possibly underestimated. Sampling captured repertoires only after the peak T cell response.

TCRdb keeps only in-frame clones here, not all; method: immunoSEQ multiplex PCR. The table records roughly 120,000 clones, just under 95% of them present only once. This receptor was identified in an adult in good health. The chain carries TRBV28 and TRBJ2-3; 7 bases map to TRBD2. Specimen: peripheral blood, collected on day 0 of AZD1222 vaccination. In nucleotides, the CDR3 is TGTGCCAGCAGCTTTGGCGGGGGAAGCACAGATACGCAGTATTTT. This encodes CASSFGGGSTDTQYF. Variable domain in full (rest from reference TRBV28 and TRBJ2-3): DVKVTQSSRYLVKRTGEKVFLECVQDMDHENMFWYRQDPGLGLRLIYFSYDVKMKEKGDIPEGYSVSREKKERFSLILESASTNQTSMYLCASSFGGGSTDTQYFGPGTRLTVL.